This T cell receptor beta chain was retrieved from a study of PD-1 blockade in classical Hodgkin lymphoma. A note on this clone: Its specificity is not known.

Profiled with immunoSEQ multiplex PCR; TCRdb holds only in-frame clones, not every one. The table has approximately 18,000 clones, less than 80% seen once. Patients all relapsed after autologous stem cell transplantation, and there was variation in brentuximab vedotin exposure. Complete response, partial response or progressive disease made up the best responses. This CDR3 has 15 residues. Trimming cost V 2 bases and J 6 bases, with 16 bases left between them. Germline V gene sequence: CDR1 SGHAT, CDR2 FQNNGV. Study-level points and caveats: Lower baseline TCR diversity was reported for newly diagnosed patients than for healthy donors. Compared with baseline, CD4+ but not CD8+ TCR diversity had risen significantly by C4D1.

The chain combines TRBV11-2 with TRBJ2-5; perhaps TRBD1 as D (6 bases). The TCR was taken from a human donor with classical Hodgkin lymphoma. Source: peripheral blood mononuclear cells (PBMCs), taken before the second cycle of nivolumab. CDR3 DNA sequence: TGTGCCAGCAGCTTAAGCGGACAGAGGATACAGACCCAGTACTTC. It codes for CASSLSGQRIQTQYF.